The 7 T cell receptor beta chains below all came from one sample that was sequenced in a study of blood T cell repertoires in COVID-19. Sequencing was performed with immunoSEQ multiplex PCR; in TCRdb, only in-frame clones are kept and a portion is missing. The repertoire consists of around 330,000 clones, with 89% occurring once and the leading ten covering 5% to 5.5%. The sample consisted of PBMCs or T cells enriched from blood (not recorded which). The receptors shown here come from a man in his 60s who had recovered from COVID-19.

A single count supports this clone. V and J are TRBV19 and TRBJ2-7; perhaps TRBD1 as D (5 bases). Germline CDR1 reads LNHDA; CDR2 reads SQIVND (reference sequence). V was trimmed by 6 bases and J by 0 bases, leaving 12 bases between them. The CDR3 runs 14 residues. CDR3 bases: TGTGCCAGTAGGAACACAGGAAGCTCCTACGAGCAGTACTTC. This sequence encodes CASRNTGSSYEQYF. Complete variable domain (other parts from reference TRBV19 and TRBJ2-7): DGGITQSPKYLFRKEGQNVTLSCEQNLNHDAMYWYRQDPGQGLRLIYYSQIVNDFQKGDIAEGYSVSREKKESFPLTVTSAQKNPTAFYLCASRNTGSSYEQYFGPGTRLTVT.

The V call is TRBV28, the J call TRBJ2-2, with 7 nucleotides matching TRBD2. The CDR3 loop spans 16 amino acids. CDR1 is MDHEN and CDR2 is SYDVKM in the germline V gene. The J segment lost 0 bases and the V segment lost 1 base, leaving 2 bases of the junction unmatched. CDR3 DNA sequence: TGTGCCAGCAGTTTATTCAGCGGGGCGAACACCGGGGAGCTGTTTTTT. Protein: CASSLFSGANTGELFF.

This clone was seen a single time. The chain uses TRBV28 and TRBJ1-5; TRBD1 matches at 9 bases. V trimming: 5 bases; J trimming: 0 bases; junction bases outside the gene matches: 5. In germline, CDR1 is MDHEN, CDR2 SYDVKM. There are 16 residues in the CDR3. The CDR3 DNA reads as TGTGCCAGCAGTCGGACAGGGGTGAGTAGCAATCAGCCCCAGCATTTT. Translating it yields CASSRTGVSSNQPQHF.

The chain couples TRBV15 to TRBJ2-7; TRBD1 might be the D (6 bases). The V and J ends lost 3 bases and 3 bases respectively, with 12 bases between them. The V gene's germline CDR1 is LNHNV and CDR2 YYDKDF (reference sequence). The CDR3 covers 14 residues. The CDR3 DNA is TGTGCCACCAGCAGGGCAGGGGCCTTCTACGAGCAGTACTTC. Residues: CATSRAGAFYEQYF.

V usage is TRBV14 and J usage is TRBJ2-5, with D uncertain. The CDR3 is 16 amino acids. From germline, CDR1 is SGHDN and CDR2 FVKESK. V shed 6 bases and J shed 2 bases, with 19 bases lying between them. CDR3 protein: CASSERPRPEQETQYF. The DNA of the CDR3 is TGTGCCAGCAGTGAACGGCCTAGACCCGAACAAGAGACCCAGTACTTC.

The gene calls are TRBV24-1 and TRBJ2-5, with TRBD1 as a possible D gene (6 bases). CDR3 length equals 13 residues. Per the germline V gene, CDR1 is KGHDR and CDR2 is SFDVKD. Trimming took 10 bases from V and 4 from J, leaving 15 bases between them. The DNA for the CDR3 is TGTGCCACGAAGAACAGGGCCGGAGAGACCCAGTACTTC. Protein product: CATKNRAGETQYF.

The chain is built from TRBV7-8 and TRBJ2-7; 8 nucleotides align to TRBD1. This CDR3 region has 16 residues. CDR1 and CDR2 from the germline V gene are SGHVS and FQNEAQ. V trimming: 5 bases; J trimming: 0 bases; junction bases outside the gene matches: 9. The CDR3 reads CASSELRGLSSYEQYF. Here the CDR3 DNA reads TGTGCCAGCAGCGAACTCAGGGGGCTAAGCTCCTACGAGCAGTACTTC.